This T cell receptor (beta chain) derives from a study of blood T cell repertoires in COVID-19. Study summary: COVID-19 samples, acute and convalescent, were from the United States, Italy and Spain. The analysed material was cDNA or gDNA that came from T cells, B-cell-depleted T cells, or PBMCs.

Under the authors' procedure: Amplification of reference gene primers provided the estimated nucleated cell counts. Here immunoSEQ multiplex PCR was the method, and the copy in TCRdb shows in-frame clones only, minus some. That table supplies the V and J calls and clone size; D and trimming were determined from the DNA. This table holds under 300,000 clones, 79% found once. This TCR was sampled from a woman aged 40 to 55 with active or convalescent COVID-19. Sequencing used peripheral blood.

CDR3 coding DNA: TGTGCCAGCAGTGACGACGGACACTCTGGAAACACCATATATTTT. It specifies CASSDDGHSGNTIYF. The V call is TRBV2, the J call TRBJ1-3; D possibly corresponds to TRBD1 (5 bases). The germline CDR1 and CDR2 sequences are SNHLY and FYNNEI. Deletions cut 3 bases from V and 0 bases from J, with 9 bases between. This CDR3 comprises 15 residues.